This T cell receptor beta chain is drawn from a study of shared clonotypes between healthy human individuals. Germline CDR1 MNHEY, CDR2 SMNVEV (reference sequence). The CDR3 loop spans 14 amino acids. V lost 5 bases to trimming and J lost 2 bases, with 13 bases between them. Study conclusions and caveats: In this cohort, only blood was sampled, and tissue repertoires likely differ. The small donor group covered limited genetic and exposure diversity. Large sequencing depth failed to make sorted-subset sequencing complete, rarefaction showed.

Note on this clone: Its target is unknown.

Assay used: immunoSEQ multiplex PCR; TCRdb lists only in-frame clones, some missing. Of about 2.1 million clones in the sample, 93% are singletons; the top ten hold about 1.6%. The naive CD8 subset, CD45RO-negative cells positively selected for CCR7, excluded terminally differentiated effector memory CD45RA+ cells. The receptor comes from a man aged 18 to 30 in good health. Some clones in this sample may be carry-over from other donors' samples. The chain employs TRBV27 and TRBJ2-7; D unclear. Material for sequencing was naive CD8+ T cells from PBMCs. The CDR3 reads CASSQRATAYEQYF. The CDR3 region has the DNA TGTGCCAGCAGTCAACGGGCCACAGCCTACGAGCAGTACTTC.